This note documents a single T cell receptor beta chain sequence. The source of the sample is a study of monozygotic twins with inflammatory bowel disease. For each CDR3 protein, TCRdb gives one entry from its re-call of the 5' RACE reads, without DNA. The sample data list over 110,000 distinct CDR3 sequences. This CDR3 contains 14 residues. This receptor was taken from a human donor with ulcerative colitis or Crohn's disease, or a healthy co-twin of an affected twin (not recorded which). The V and J genes are TRBV12-3 or TRBV12-4 and TRBJ1-1; TCRdb indicates TRBD1, and absent DNA this call remains unverified. Input material: blood. This chain's CDR3 is CASSLRQRVTEAFF.